This T cell receptor beta chain is drawn from a study of shared clonotypes between healthy human individuals (TCRdb year 2020). Context from the whole study: The cohort comprised a couple of women and a few men aged 18 to 49 years. For each donor, CD4 naive and CD4 memory were each run on three plates, CD8 naive on two plates, and CD8 memory on one plate. Blood TCR repertoires of roughly 5 healthy adults were deeply sequenced to estimate repertoire size and the extent of clonotype sharing between individuals. To increase sequencing depth and limit assay-specific biases, different laboratories used diverse techniques to prepare libraries and sequence TCR repertoires. Each donor's leukapheresis produced roughly between roughly 0.9 and 9 billion PBMCs. Broad study findings and their caveats: Rarefaction of sorted-subset datasets indicated incomplete sequencing despite the large sequencing depth. Larger estimated clonotype richness was generally found for naive subsets than for memory subsets. The small number of donors limited the genetic and exposure-history diversity represented. Sampling was limited to blood, and TCR repertoires in tissue likely differ from TCR repertoires in blood. Sharing across four donors was observed for approximately 5% of naive CD4, over 3% of naive CD8, about 2.3% of memory CD4, and about 0.38% of memory CD8 clonotypes. Pairwise subsampling indicated that sequencing depth was expected to affect the degree of clonotype sharing among donors. Compared with non-shared clonotypes, clonotypes shared by all four sorted-subset donors had higher generation probabilities.

Concerning this clone itself: Its antigen remains unidentified. No base qualities exist here, and no much larger clone lies one base off it.

Using the deep immunoSEQ assay, multiplex PCR amplified TCR CDR3 regions from genomic DNA. Extracted genomic DNA from each cell subset was spread evenly across all wells of several immunoSEQ 96-well plates, with each plate serving as a replicate. For sorted subsets, around 0.2 ug genomic DNA, equal to some 30,000 T cell genomes, was loaded into each replicate PCR. The purified libraries were quantified using a Qubit 3.0 fluorometer, sized with a Bioanalyzer 2100, and then quantified again using the KAPA Library Quantification kit. Every immunoSEQ 96-well plate was sequenced on a separate single-read 150-cycle Illumina NextSeq 550 flow cell. Regarding the original processing steps: The immunoSEQ output contained only junctional sequences without quality scores, so filtering could not match that applied to full-length reads. To assign V/J genes and CDR3, sequences were annotated using PyIR, a Python wrapper for IgBLAST v1.9, with IMGT germline references. Reads were filtered out if the reads had weak V/J assignments (E-value above 1e-6), no CDR3, stop codons, out-of-frame junctions, or ambiguous translated residues. V3J clonotypes were defined by identical inferred V gene, J gene, and CDR3 amino acid sequence. The percentage overlap between two repertoires was calculated by dividing the number of shared unique clonotypes by the size of the smaller repertoire. RTK rarefaction, the Chao1 estimator, and Recon v2.1 estimates of unobserved clonotypes were used to assess repertoire richness. OLGA was used to compute generation probabilities for all TCRbeta clonotypes that the gDNA method yielded from a few donors. TCRdb obtained this table from immuneACCESS and retained in-frame rearrangements with V and J assigned. These tables miss some clones; where compared with another copy, unresolved V genes account for less than half of the shortfall, and the remainder is unexplained. V and J calls and clone size follow that table, whereas D and trimming were derived from the DNA. The sample includes millions of clones, with roughly 96% observed a single time. 0.1% to 0.15% of the sample lies in the top ten.

The donors were healthy, HIV-negative adults with no recently reported acute infections or vaccinations. Every donor was a Caucasian adult living in Nashville, Tennessee, USA. CD4+ T cells were enriched by magnetic negative selection, after which naive cells were positively selected on CD45RA and the negative fraction was taken as the memory subset. Blood was collected by leukapheresis, and PBMCs were isolated by Ficoll-Histopaque density gradient centrifugation and then cryopreserved in liquid nitrogen vapor phase. Analytical flow cytometry was used to check the purity and quantity of each magnetically sorted T cell population. From each sorted fraction, genomic DNA was isolated and quantified by UV absorbance on a Nanodrop 2000c. The CDR3 starts with the cysteine, ends with the phenylalanine, and has 15 residues. The retained sequence is limited to the CDR3, 45 bases, with the frame set at the first base. CDR1 MNHEY and CDR2 SVGAGI are derived from the germline V gene. V is pared back by 6 bases and J by 0 bases, with 14 bases lying between the germline termini.

Sequences were obtained from naive CD4+ T cells sorted from blood. The meaning of the sample's cell subset or site label: CD45RA+ positively selected. This receptor was taken from a man aged 18 to 30 in good health. The sequence joins TRBV6-5 to TRBJ1-2; the D gene cannot be named for sure. This receptor has the CDR3 CASSPEREANYGYTF. The DNA sequence is TGTGCCAGCAGCCCCGAAAGGGAAGCTAACTATGGCTACACCTTC.